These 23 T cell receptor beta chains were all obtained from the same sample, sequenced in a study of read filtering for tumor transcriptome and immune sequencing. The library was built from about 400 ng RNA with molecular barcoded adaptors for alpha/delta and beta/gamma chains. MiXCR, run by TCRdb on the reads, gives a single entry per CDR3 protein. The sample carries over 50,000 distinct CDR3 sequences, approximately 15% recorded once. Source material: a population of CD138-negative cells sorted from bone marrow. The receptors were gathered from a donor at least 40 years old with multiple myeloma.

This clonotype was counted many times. CDR3 bases: TGTGCCAGCTCACCAGGAAACTCACAGTTTTATTACAATGAGCAGTTCTTC. Translating gives CASSPGNSQFYYNEQFF. The chain combines TRBV18 with TRBJ2-1; D remains unclear. CDR1 and CDR2 (germline): KGHSH, LQKENI. There are 17 residues in the CDR3. V lost 2 bases, J lost 4 bases, and 18 bases lay in between.

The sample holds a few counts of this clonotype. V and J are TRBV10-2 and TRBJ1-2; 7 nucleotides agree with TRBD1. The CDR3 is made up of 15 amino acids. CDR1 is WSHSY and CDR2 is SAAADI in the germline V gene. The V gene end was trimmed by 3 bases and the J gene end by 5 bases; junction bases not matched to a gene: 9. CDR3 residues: CASSDPAGGRYGYTF. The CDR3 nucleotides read TGCGCCAGCAGTGATCCGGCAGGGGGACGGTATGGCTACACCTTC.

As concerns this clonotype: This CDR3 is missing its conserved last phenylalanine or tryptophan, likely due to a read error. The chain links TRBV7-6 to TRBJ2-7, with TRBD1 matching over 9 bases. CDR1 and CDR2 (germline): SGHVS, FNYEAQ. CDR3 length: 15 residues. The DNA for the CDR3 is TGCGCCAGCAGCCCCGCCGGGACAGGGAGTTCCGAGCAGTACTAC. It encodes CASSPAGTGSSEQYY.

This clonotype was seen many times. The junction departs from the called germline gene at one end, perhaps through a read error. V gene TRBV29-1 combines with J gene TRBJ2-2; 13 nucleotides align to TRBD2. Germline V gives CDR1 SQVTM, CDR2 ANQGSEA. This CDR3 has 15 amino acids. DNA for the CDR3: TGCAGCGTCCGGACTAGCGGGAGTTATACCGGGGACCTGTTTTTT. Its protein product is CSVRTSGSYTGDLFF.

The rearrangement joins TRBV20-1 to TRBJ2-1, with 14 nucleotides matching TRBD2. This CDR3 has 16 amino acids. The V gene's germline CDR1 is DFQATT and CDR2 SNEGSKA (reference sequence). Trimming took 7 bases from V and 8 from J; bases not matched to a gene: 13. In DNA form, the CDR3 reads TGCAGTGTTCGGACTAGCGGGAGGAGGGGGCCTTATGAGCAGTTCTTC. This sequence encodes CSVRTSGRRGPYEQFF.

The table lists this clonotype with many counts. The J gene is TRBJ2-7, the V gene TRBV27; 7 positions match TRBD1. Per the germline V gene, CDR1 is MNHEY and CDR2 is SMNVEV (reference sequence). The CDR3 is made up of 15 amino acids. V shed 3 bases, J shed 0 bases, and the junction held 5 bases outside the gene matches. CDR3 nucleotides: TGTGCCAGCAGTTTTTTCGGGGACAGCTCCTACGAGCAGTACTTC. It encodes CASSFFGDSSYEQYF.

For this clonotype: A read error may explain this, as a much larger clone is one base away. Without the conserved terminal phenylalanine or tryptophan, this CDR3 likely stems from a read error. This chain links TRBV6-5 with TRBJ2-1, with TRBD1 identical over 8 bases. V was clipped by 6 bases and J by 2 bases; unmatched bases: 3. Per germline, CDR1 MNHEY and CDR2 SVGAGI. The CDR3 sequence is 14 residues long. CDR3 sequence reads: CASRKGQAYNEQFS. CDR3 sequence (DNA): TGTGCCAGCAGAAAGGGACAGGCCTACAATGAGCAGTTCTCC.

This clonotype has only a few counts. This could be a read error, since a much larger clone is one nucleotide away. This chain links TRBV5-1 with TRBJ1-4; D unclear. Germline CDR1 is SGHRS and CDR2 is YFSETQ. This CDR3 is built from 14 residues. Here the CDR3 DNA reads TGCGCCAGCAGTTTGGAACGGCCTAATGAAAAACTGTTTTTT. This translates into CASSLERPNEKLFF.

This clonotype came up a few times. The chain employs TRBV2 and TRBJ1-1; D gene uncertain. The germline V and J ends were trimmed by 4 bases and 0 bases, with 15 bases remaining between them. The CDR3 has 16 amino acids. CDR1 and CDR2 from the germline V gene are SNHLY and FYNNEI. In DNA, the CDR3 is TGTGCCAGCAGTGGGGGTGGGTTAGATCTGAACACTGAAGCTTTCTTT. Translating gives CASSGGGLDLNTEAFF.

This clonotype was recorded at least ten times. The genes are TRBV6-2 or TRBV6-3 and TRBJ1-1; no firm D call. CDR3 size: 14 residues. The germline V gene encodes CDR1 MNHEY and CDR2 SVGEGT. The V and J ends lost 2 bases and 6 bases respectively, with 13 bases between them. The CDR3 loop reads CASSYVVKNAEAFF. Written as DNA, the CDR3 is TGTGCCAGCAGTTACGTCGTGAAAAACGCTGAAGCTTTCTTT.

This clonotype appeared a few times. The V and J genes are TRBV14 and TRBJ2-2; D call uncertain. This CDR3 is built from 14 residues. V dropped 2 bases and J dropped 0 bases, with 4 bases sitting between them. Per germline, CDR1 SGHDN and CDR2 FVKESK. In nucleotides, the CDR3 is TGTGCCAGCAGCCAACGCACGAACACCGGGGAGCTGTTTTTT. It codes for CASSQRTNTGELFF.

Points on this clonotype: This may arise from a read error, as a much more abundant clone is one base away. CDR3 region: CASSQDARSNQPQHF. The CDR3 DNA reads TGTGCCAGCAGCCAAGATGCTCGTAGCAATCAGCCCCAGCATTTT. The chain carries TRBV3-1 and TRBJ1-5; D ambiguous. Germline V gene data show CDR1 as LGHDT and CDR2 as YNNKEL (reference sequence). V lost 0 bases, J lost 0 bases, and 6 bases lay in between. The CDR3 totals 15 residues.

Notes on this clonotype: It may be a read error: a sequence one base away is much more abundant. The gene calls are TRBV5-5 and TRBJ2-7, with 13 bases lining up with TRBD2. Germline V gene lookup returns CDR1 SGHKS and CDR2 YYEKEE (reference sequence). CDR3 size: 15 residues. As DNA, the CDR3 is TGTGCCAGCAGCTGGACTAGCGGGAGCTCCTACGGGCAGTACTTC. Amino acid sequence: CASSWTSGSSYGQYF.

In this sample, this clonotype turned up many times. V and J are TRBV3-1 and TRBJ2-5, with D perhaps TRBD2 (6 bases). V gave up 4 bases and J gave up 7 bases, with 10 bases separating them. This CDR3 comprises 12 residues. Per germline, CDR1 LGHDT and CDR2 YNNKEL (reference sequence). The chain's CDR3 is CASSRAGGTQYF. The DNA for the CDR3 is TGTGCCAGCAGCCGGGCCGGGGGGACCCAGTACTTC.

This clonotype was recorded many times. This chain's CDR3 is CSVSGTGGSNYGYTF. The CDR3 DNA reads as TGCAGCGTCTCCGGGACAGGGGGCTCTAACTATGGCTACACCTTC. The rearrangement uses TRBV29-1 and TRBJ1-2; 12 positions agree with TRBD1. The length of the CDR3 is 15 residues. After removal of 6 bases from V and 0 bases from J, the junction contained 5 bases not matched to a gene. Germline V CDR1 and CDR2: SQVTM, ANQGSEA. Looking up the rest from reference TRBV29-1 and TRBJ1-2 gives the full variable domain: SAVISQKPSRDICQRGTSLTIQCQVDSQVTMMFWYRQQPGQSLTLIATANQGSEATYESGFVIDKFPISRPNLTFSTLTVSNMSPEDSSIYLCSVSGTGGSNYGYTFGSGTRLTVV.

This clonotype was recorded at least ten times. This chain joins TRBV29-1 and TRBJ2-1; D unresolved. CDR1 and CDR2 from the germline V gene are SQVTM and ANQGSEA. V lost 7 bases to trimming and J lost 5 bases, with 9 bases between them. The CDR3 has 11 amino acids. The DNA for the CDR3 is TGCAGCGAAATGGACCACAATGAGCAGTTCTTC. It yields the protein CSEMDHNEQFF.

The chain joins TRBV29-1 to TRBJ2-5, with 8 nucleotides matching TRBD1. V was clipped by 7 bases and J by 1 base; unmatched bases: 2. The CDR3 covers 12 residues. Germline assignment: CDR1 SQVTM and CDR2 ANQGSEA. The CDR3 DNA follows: TGCAGCGCCAGGGGGCCCCAAGAGACCCAGTACTTC. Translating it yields CSARGPQETQYF.

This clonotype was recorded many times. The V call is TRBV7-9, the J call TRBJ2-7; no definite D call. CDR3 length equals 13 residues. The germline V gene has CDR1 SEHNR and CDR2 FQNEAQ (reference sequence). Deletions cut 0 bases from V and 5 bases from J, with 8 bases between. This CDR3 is CASSLALGHEQYF. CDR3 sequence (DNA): TGTGCCAGCAGCTTAGCGCTAGGGCACGAGCAGTACTTC.

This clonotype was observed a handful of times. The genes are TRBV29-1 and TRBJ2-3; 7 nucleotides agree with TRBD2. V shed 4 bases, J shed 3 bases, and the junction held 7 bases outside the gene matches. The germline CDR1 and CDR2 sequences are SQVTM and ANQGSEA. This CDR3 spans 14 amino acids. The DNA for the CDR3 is TGCAGCGTTGGGAGACTAGCAGATACAGATACGCAGTATTTT. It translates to CSVGRLADTDTQYF.

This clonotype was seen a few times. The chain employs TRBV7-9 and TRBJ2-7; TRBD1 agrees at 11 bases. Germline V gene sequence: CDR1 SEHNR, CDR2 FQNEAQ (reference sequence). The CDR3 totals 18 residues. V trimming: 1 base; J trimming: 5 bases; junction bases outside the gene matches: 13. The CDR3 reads CASSLGHSGQGGYHEQYF. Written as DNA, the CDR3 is TGTGCCAGCAGCTTAGGGCATTCGGGACAGGGGGGATACCACGAGCAGTACTTC. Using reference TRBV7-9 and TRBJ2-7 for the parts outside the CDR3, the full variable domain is DTGVSQNPRHKITKRGQNVTFRCDPISEHNRLYWYRQTLGQGPEFLTYFQNEAQLEKSRLLSDRFSAERPKGSFSTLEIQRTEQGDSAMYLCASSLGHSGQGGYHEQYFGPGTRLTVT.

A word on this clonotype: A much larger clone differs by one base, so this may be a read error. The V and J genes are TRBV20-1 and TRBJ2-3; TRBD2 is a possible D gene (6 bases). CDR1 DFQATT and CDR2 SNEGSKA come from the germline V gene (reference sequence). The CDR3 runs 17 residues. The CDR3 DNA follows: TGCAGTGCTAGAGAGGACCCATCAGGGCGGGGTACAGATACGCTGTATTTT. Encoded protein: CSAREDPSGRGTDTLYF.

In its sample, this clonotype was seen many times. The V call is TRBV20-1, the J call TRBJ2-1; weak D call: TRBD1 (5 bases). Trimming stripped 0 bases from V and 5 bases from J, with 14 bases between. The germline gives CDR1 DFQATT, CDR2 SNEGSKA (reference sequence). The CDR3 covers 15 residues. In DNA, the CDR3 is TGCAGTGCTAGAGATCAGATGGGGCCAAACAATGAGCAGTTCTTC. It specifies CSARDQMGPNNEQFF.

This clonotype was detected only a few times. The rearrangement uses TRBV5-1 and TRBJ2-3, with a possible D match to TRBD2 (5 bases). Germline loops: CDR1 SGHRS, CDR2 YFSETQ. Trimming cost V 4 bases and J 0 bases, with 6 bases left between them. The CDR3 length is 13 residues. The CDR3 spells CASSDYSTDTQYF. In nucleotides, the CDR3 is TGCGCCAGCAGCGACTATAGCACAGATACGCAGTATTTT.